This T cell receptor beta chain was documented in a study of neurological immune-mediated disorders. TCRdb reprocessed the 5' RACE reads via MiXCR and lists one record per CDR3 protein. The table shows roughly 53,000 distinct CDR3 sequences, with approximately 8.4% occurring only once. This clonotype was detected ten times or more. Trimming took 3 bases from V and 4 from J, leaving 12 bases between them. The CDR3 covers 14 residues. Germline V gene data show CDR1 as SQVTM and CDR2 as ANQGSEA. The time point was: longitudinal time-point 3. V gene TRBV29-1 combines with J gene TRBJ2-2; no clear D gene. The sequence came from a woman aged 40 to 50 in good health. The sequencing sample was made of PBMCs. The CDR3 protein is CSVEGERGTGELFF. The CDR3 nucleotides are TGCAGCGTTGAGGGTGAGCGTGGCACCGGGGAGCTGTTTTTT.